The next 26 T cell receptor beta chains were all read from a single sample in a study of blood T cells in healthy people across ages (dated by TCRdb to between 2014 and 2016). The library was obtained by 5' RACE. Sequencing relied on an Illumina HiSeq 2500. The second PCR ran for roughly 7 to 12 cycles and used a J-beta primer mix along with a sample-barcoded 5' primer. TCRdb reworked the public reads: Q25 trimming with fastp, MiXCR clone assembly, productive beta chains retained. One record per CDR3 amino acid sequence lists the most common genes and DNA. The sample data list roughly 1,500,000 distinct CDR3 sequences, and roughly a third of these were observed just once. The ten largest clonotypes hold around 11% of the sample. Sequencing was done on a sample of blood. The origin of the receptors is a woman between 25 and 40 years old in good health.

Details on this clonotype: An end of the junction does not agree with germline; a read error may underlie this. The V gene is TRBV5-1, the J gene TRBJ2-1; D unclear. This CDR3 has 14 amino acids. Germline CDR1 reads SGHRS; CDR2 reads YFSETQ. The CDR3 nucleotides read TGCGCCAGCAGCTTGGACCTGGGGTACAATGGGCAGTTCTTC. Translated, it gives CASSLDLGYNGQFF.

The chain joins TRBV20-1 to TRBJ1-5; D is ambiguous. Germline V gives CDR1 DFQATT, CDR2 SNEGSKA (reference sequence). CDR3 length: 17 residues. Trimming removed 0 bases at V and 3 bases at J, with 18 bases between. The CDR3 DNA sequence: TGCAGTGCTAGAGATGGTCGGGGAGCACCGGACAATCAGCCCCAGCATTTT. Translated, it gives CSARDGRGAPDNQPQHF.

In regard to this clonotype: At one end, the junction sequence differs from germline, possibly due to a read error. The gene calls are TRBV9 and TRBJ2-1, with D tentatively TRBD2 (6 bases). The J call is uncertain, as TRBJ2-7 better fits the DNA end. This CDR3 has 14 residues. Germline CDR1 reads SGDLS; CDR2 reads YYNGEE. CDR3 DNA sequence: TGTGCCATCAGCGGAGGGACGTCATCCTACGAGCAGTACTTC. This gives the protein CAISGGTSSYEQYF.

As regards this clonotype: Possible read error: a much larger clone is one base away. The chain combines TRBV20-1 with TRBJ2-1; TRBD1 agrees at 7 bases. The CDR3 totals 16 residues. Per germline, CDR1 DFQATT and CDR2 SNEGSKA (reference sequence). In nucleotides, the CDR3 is TGCAGTGCTAGAGATCTAAGGGGGCCGTCCTGCAATGAGCAGTTCTTC. It translates to CSARDLRGPSCNEQFF.

The chain carries TRBV5-1 and TRBJ2-5, with TRBD2 identical over 9 bases. TRBJ2-7 matches the DNA end more closely, so the J call is doubtful. CDR1 and CDR2 (germline): SGHRS, YFSETQ. There are 15 residues in the CDR3. In nucleotides, the CDR3 is TGCGCCAGCAGCTTGTCTGGCGGGGGGGCCCACGAGCAGTACTTC. Translated: CASSLSGGGAHEQYF.

A remark on this clonotype: The CDR3 does not close with the conserved phenylalanine or tryptophan, likely indicating a read error. V and J are TRBV20-1 and TRBJ2-5; D uncertain. Between the trimmed V and J ends, which lost 0 bases and 4 bases, there was a span of 9 bases. The CDR3 has 13 amino acids. The germline V gene encodes CDR1 DFQATT and CDR2 SNEGSKA (reference sequence). Here the CDR3 DNA reads TGCAGTGCTAGAGATCCGGCAGGAGAGACCCAGTACTGC. This gives the protein CSARDPAGETQYC.

The chain has TRBV30 and TRBJ2-1, with D tentatively TRBD2 (6 bases). The germline V and J ends were trimmed by 4 bases and 0 bases, with 13 bases remaining between them. The CDR3 totals 15 residues. CDR1 is GTSNPN and CDR2 is SVGIG in the germline V gene (reference sequence). CDR3 amino acids: CAWNVGGSSYNEQFF. DNA of the CDR3: TGTGCCTGGAATGTTGGGGGGAGCTCCTACAATGAGCAGTTCTTC.

The CDR3 region has the DNA TGTGCCAGCAGTTCGACGGGACAGGACGAGCAGTACTTC. Its translation: CASSSTGQDEQYF. V and J are TRBV12-3 or TRBV12-4 and TRBJ2-7, with TRBD1 matching over 8 bases. V was pared by 4 bases and J by 5 bases, with 4 bases of the junction left unmatched. CDR3 length: 13 amino acids.

This chain uses TRBV10-2 with TRBJ2-3; 9 bases are shared with TRBD2. The CDR3 totals 14 residues. The germline V gene has CDR1 WSHSY and CDR2 SAAADI. Trimming cost V 4 bases and J 6 bases; bases outside gene matches: 5. The CDR3 here is CASSAGLAIDTQYF. CDR3 coding DNA: TGCGCCAGCAGTGCGGGACTAGCTATTGATACGCAGTATTTT.

At least ten counts were recorded for this clonotype. The chain joins TRBV20-1 to TRBJ2-3; D ambiguous. CDR3 size: 14 residues. CDR1 and CDR2 from the germline V gene are DFQATT and SNEGSKA (reference sequence). Trimming cost V 6 bases and J 2 bases, with 15 bases left between them. In nucleotides, the CDR3 is TGCAGTGCGGGCCTGGGTAGAGTCACAGATACGCAGTATTTT. This gives the protein CSAGLGRVTDTQYF.

The rearrangement links TRBV6-1 to TRBJ1-6; D perhaps matches TRBD1 (5 bases). Germline CDR1 is MNHNS and CDR2 is SASEGT. The length of the CDR3 is 15 residues. Trimming removed 0 bases from V and 9 bases from J, with 12 bases in between. CDR3 in amino acids: CASSEAGVERSPLHF. The DNA for the CDR3 is TGTGCCAGCAGTGAAGCGGGGGTGGAGCGTTCACCCCTCCACTTT.

This chain links TRBV29-1 with TRBJ2-1; 8 bases align to TRBD2. V lost 1 base, J lost 2 bases, and 7 bases stayed unmatched. There are 16 residues in the CDR3. The germline V gene encodes CDR1 SQVTM and CDR2 ANQGSEA. CDR3 region: CSVEAPGSGTYNEQFF. CDR3 sequence (DNA): TGCAGCGTTGAAGCTCCGGGTAGCGGGACCTACAATGAGCAGTTCTTC.

The V and J genes are TRBV7-3 and TRBJ2-3, with 12 positions matching TRBD2. CDR1 and CDR2 (germline): SGHTA, FQGTGA. The J segment lost 10 bases and the V segment lost 5 bases, leaving 13 bases of the junction unmatched. The CDR3 spans 16 residues. CDR3 bases: TGTGCCAGCAGCCTGGGGACTAGCGGGCCTGGGGGATCGCAGTATTTT. Protein sequence: CASSLGTSGPGGSQYF.

The rearrangement uses TRBV7-9 and TRBJ2-1, with 7 bases identical to TRBD2. V dropped 4 bases and J dropped 1; count of bases not matched to a gene: 7. This CDR3 spans 16 amino acids. The germline CDR1 and CDR2 sequences are SEHNR and FQNEAQ (reference sequence). CDR3 sequence: CASSSLAGVSYNEQFF. CDR3 nucleotide sequence: TGTGCCAGCAGCTCCTTGGCGGGGGTATCCTACAATGAGCAGTTCTTC. The whole variable domain, filled in from reference TRBV7-9 and TRBJ2-1, reads DTGVSQNPRHKITKRGQNVTFRCDPISEHNRLYWYRQTLGQGPEFLTYFQNEAQLEKSRLLSDRFSAERPKGSFSTLEIQRTEQGDSAMYLCASSSLAGVSYNEQFFGPGTRLTVL.

This clonotype was picked up a small number of times. The chain has TRBV6-1 and TRBJ2-5; TRBD1 agrees at 8 bases. Trimming took 6 bases from V and 2 from J; bases not matched to a gene: 8. The CDR3 is 15 amino acids. Germline V gene lookup returns CDR1 MNHNS and CDR2 SASEGT. This chain's CDR3 is CASSTGTGIQETQYF. The CDR3, as DNA: TGTGCCAGCAGCACCGGGACAGGCATACAAGAGACCCAGTACTTC.

Ten or more counts support this clonotype. V usage is TRBV5-1 and J usage is TRBJ1-2; perhaps TRBD1 as D (6 bases). The CDR3 extends over 14 amino acids. Germline lookup yields CDR1 SGHRS and CDR2 YFSETQ. V was trimmed by 0 bases and J by 8 bases, leaving 14 bases between them. CDR3 region: CASSLDRGQEGYTF. DNA for the CDR3: TGCGCCAGCAGCTTGGACCGGGGGCAGGAGGGCTACACCTTC.

V and J are TRBV30 and TRBJ1-1; D may be TRBD1 (5 bases). In germline, CDR1 is GTSNPN, CDR2 SVGIG (reference sequence). CDR3 length: 12 amino acids. Trimming left V 2 bases short and J 10 bases short, with 14 bases between. Here the CDR3 reads CAWSWGDYGAFF. In DNA form, the CDR3 reads TGTGCCTGGAGTTGGGGGGATTATGGAGCTTTCTTT.

A few counts support this clonotype. This chain connects TRBV27 to TRBJ2-7, with TRBD2 as a possible D gene (5 bases). Germline V CDR1 and CDR2: MNHEY, SMNVEV (reference sequence). This CDR3 has 14 residues. Between the trimmed V and J ends, which lost 2 bases and 5 bases, there was a span of 13 bases. The CDR3: CASSLVTRFHEQYF. CDR3 nucleotide sequence: TGTGCCAGCAGTTTAGTTACTAGGTTCCACGAGCAGTACTTC.

The V call is TRBV2, the J call TRBJ1-5; D remains ambiguous. The CDR3 consists of 13 residues. In germline, CDR1 is SNHLY, CDR2 FYNNEI. Trimming stripped 4 bases from V and 5 bases from J, with 9 bases between. This chain's CDR3 is CASSVQADQPQHF. The DNA of the CDR3 is TGTGCCAGCAGTGTCCAGGCGGATCAGCCCCAGCATTTT.

At least ten counts were recorded for this clonotype. The V call is TRBV5-1, the J call TRBJ2-1; perhaps D is TRBD1 or TRBD2 (6 bases each). Looked up from germline, CDR1 is SGHRS and CDR2 is YFSETQ. This CDR3 has 14 residues. V was trimmed by 1 base and J by 5 bases, leaving 10 bases between them. CDR3 sequence reads: CASSLWGANNEQFF. The DNA for the CDR3 is TGCGCCAGCAGCTTGTGGGGGGCGAACAATGAGCAGTTCTTC.

This clonotype was recorded many times. For the CDR3, the DNA is TGCGCCAGCAATGGGGACCCGGGGGCTAACGAGCAGTACTTC. Translation gives CASNGDPGANEQYF. The gene calls are TRBV4-1 and TRBJ2-7, with D perhaps assigned TRBD1 or TRBD2 (6 bases each). The CDR3 consists of 14 residues. Trimming stripped 7 bases from V and 5 bases from J, with 18 bases between. Germline CDR1 MGHRA, CDR2 YSYEKL.

A few counts support this clonotype. The V and J genes are TRBV20-1 and TRBJ2-5; TRBD1 is a possible D gene (6 bases). The DNA end is a closer match to TRBJ2-7, so the J assignment may be wrong. This CDR3 has 13 amino acids. Germline V gene lookup returns CDR1 DFQATT and CDR2 SNEGSKA (reference sequence). The CDR3 coding sequence is TGCAGTGCTAGACAGGGGCCAGCCTACGAGCAGTACTTC. This codes for CSARQGPAYEQYF.

The chain links TRBV2 to TRBJ2-6; perhaps TRBD1 as D (5 bases). CDR1 is SNHLY, CDR2 FYNNEI, per germline. The CDR3 spans 15 residues. Trimming took 6 bases from V and 0 from J, leaving 9 bases between them. The CDR3 loop is CASRVTGSGANVLTF. In nucleotides, the CDR3 is TGTGCCAGCAGAGTAACAGGCTCTGGGGCCAACGTCCTGACTTTC.

This clonotype was counted many times. The rearrangement uses TRBV4-1 and TRBJ2-5; 9 bases are a match to TRBD2. Losses at the gene ends were 0 bases for V and 11 bases for J; bases not matched to a gene: 10. Germline CDR1 MGHRA, CDR2 YSYEKL. The CDR3 contains 15 residues. Written as DNA, the CDR3 is TGCGCCAGCAGCCAAGAAAGGGCTAGCGGGGATTCGCAGTACTTC. Protein product: CASSQERASGDSQYF.

With regard to this clonotype: With a much larger clone just one base away, this may be a read error. V gene TRBV7-6 combines with J gene TRBJ2-5, with D perhaps TRBD1 or TRBD2 (6 bases each). Germline V gives CDR1 SGHVS, CDR2 FNYEAQ. The CDR3 is 16 amino acids. V lost 2 bases to trimming and J lost 1 base, with 14 bases between them. In DNA, the CDR3 is TGTGCCAGCAGCTTAAGGGGGGACAACTTCCAAGAGACCCAGTACTTC. Its protein product is CASSLRGDNFQETQYF.

This chain joins TRBV5-1 and TRBJ2-7; 11 bases map to TRBD2. The CDR3 consists of 15 residues. Germline lookup yields CDR1 SGHRS and CDR2 YFSETQ. The ends lost 3 bases at V and 2 bases at J; junction bases unmatched: 4. Here the CDR3 DNA reads TGCGCCAGCAGCTGGGGGACTAGCGGCGCCTACGAGCAGTACTTC. As protein: CASSWGTSGAYEQYF.